The entry that follows covers one TCR beta chain sequence. This sample was taken from a study of CD8 T cells in Susac syndrome. Sequencing of TCR beta was performed on blood CD8+ and CD4+ T cells. TEMRA cells were FACS-enriched, with CD8+ and CD4+ T cells isolated negatively. V lost 3 bases, J lost 2 bases, and 11 bases lay in between. Germline CDR1 is ENHRY and CDR2 is SYGVKD. The CDR3 has 15 residues. Random hexamers were used to reverse transcribe an amount of about 0.45 to 1 ug RNA. TCRdb reprocessed the immunoSEQ multiplex PCR reads via MiXCR and lists one record per CDR3 protein. The sample has roughly 130,000 distinct CDR3 sequences, about 95% seen once; the top ten hold roughly 0.13%.

The rearrangement uses TRBV10-3 and TRBJ2-1; the D call may be TRBD1 or TRBD2 (6 bases each). The source is a human donor with multiple sclerosis. The sequenced material came from CD4+ T cells from PBMCs. The CDR3 DNA sequence: TGTGCCATCAGTGAAGGACGGGGGCCCTACAATGAGCAGTTCTTC. Protein: CAISEGRGPYNEQFF.